One sample yielded the 6 T cell receptor beta chains listed below, sequenced in a study of cytomegalovirus exposure and HLA in healthy donors. Both 60 Vbeta primers and 13 Jbeta primers went into the PCR. Only in-frame clones appear in the TCRdb table, and some are missing; sequencing was by immunoSEQ multiplex PCR. This repertoire shows about 140,000 clones, about 80% found once; its top ten account for about 4.3%. The sample was PBMCs. The source is a man in his forties in good health and CMV-seronegative.

The V gene is TRBV9, the J gene TRBJ1-2; unclear D gene. Germline V gives CDR1 SGDLS, CDR2 YYNGEE. Between the trimmed V and J ends, which lost 5 bases and 2 bases, there was a span of 10 bases. There are 13 residues in the CDR3. CDR3 coding DNA: TGTGCCAGCAGTCCCGACGGGAACTATGGCTACACCTTC. Protein: CASSPDGNYGYTF.

This rearrangement joins TRBV6-5 to TRBJ1-6, with 8 bases matching TRBD1. J lost 9 bases, V lost 1 base, and 5 bases had no gene match. In germline, CDR1 is MNHEY, CDR2 SVGAGI. This CDR3 region has 15 residues. The CDR3 DNA sequence: TGTGCCAGCAGTTACTTCGGACAGGGAGGTTCACCCCTCCACTTT. It specifies CASSYFGQGGSPLHF.

The chain employs TRBV4-1 and TRBJ2-3; TRBD1 agrees at 7 bases. CDR1 and CDR2 (germline): MGHRA, YSYEKL. This CDR3 is built from 16 residues. V dropped 1 base and J dropped 2; count of bases not matched to a gene: 6. The DNA for the CDR3 is TGCGCCAGCAGCCAAGTAGACAGGGATCTCACAGATACGCAGTATTTT. Protein: CASSQVDRDLTDTQYF.

This clone showed up just once. At one boundary the junction diverges from the germline segment, which might be a read error. The chain recombines TRBV9 with TRBJ2-7; 8 bases line up with TRBD1. Germline V gene data show CDR1 as SGDLS and CDR2 as YYNGEE. The CDR3 length is 15 residues. CDR3: CASSASVDRAYKQYF. The CDR3 DNA sequence: TGTGCCAGCAGCGCATCCGTGGACAGGGCCTACAAGCAGTACTTC.

To note about this clone: The same CDR3 arises from other DNA sequences in this sample as well. This chain connects TRBV12-5 to TRBJ2-7, with 7 bases that match TRBD1. The germline CDR1 and CDR2 sequences are LGHNT and FRNRAP. This CDR3 contains 13 residues. CDR3 in DNA: TGTGCGTCAGGTGGGGACAGATCCTACGAGCAGTACTTC. Encoded protein: CASGGDRSYEQYF.

This clone was found once. V and J are TRBV11-2 and TRBJ1-2; 7 positions match TRBD1. The CDR3 runs 17 residues. CDR1 and CDR2 (germline): SGHAT, FQNNGV. The V gene end was trimmed by 6 bases and the J gene end by 4 bases; junction bases not matched to a gene: 17. The CDR3 loop is CASRSFRDSSESYGYTF. CDR3 DNA sequence: TGTGCCAGCAGGTCTTTCCGGGACAGCTCGGAGAGCTATGGCTACACCTTC. The full variable domain, its missing parts supplied by reference TRBV11-2 and TRBJ1-2, is EAGVAQSPRYKIIEKRQSVAFWCNPISGHATLYWYQQILGQGPKLLIQFQNNGVVDDSQLPKDRFSAERLKGVDSTLKIQPAKLEDSAVYLCASRSFRDSSESYGYTFGSGTRLTVV.